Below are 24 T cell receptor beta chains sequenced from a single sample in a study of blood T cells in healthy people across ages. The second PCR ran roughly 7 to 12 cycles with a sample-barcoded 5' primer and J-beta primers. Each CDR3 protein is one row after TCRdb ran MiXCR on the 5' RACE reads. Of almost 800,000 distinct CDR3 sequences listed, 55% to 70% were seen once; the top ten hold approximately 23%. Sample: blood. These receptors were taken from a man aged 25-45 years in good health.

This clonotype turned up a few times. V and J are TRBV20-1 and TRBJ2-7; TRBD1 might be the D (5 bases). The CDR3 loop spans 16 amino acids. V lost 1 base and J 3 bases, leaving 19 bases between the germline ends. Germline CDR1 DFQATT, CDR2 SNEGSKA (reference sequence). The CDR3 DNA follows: TGCAGTGCTAGAGCCCGAGGACATTACAGGAGCTACGAGCAGTACTTC. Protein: CSARARGHYRSYEQYF.

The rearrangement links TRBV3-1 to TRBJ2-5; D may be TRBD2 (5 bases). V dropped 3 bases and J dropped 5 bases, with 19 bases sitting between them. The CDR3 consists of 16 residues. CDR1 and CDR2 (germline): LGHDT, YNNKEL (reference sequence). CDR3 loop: CASSHGLPLGSETQYF. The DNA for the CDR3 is TGTGCCAGCAGCCACGGACTCCCCCTCGGGTCGGAGACCCAGTACTTC.

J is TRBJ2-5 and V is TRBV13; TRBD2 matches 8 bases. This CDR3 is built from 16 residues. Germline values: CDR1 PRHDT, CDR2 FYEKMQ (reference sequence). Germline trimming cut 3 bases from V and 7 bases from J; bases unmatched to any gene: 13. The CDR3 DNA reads TGTGCCAGCAGCTTCACGCCAAATCGGGCGGGGGGGACCCAGTACTTC. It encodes CASSFTPNRAGGTQYF.

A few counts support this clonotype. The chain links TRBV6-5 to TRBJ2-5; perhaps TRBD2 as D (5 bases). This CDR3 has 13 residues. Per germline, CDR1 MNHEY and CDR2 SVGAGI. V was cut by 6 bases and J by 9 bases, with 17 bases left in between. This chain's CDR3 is CASSSGPDGAQYF. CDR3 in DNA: TGTGCCAGCAGCTCCGGGCCTGACGGGGCCCAGTACTTC.

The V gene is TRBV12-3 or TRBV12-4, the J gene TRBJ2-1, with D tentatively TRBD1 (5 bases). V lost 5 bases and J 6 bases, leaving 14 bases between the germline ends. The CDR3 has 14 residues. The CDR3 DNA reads TGTGCCAGCAGTCTGGCCGCTCAGGGCAATGAGCAGTTCTTC. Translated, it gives CASSLAAQGNEQFF.

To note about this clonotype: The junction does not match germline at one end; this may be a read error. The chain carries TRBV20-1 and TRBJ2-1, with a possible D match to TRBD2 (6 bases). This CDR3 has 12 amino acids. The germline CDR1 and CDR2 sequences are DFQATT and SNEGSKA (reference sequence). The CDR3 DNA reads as TGCAGTGCTAGGGGGGAGGTCAATGGGCAGTTCTTC. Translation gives CSARGEVNGQFF.

The CDR3 protein is CSVEELQGAQETQYF. The CDR3 DNA follows: TGCAGCGTTGAAGAATTACAGGGGGCCCAAGAGACCCAGTACTTC. The chain carries TRBV29-1 and TRBJ2-5; 9 nucleotides agree with TRBD1. The germline V gene has CDR1 SQVTM and CDR2 ANQGSEA. The junction had 3 bases not matched to a gene; V was cut back by 0 bases and J by 1 base. The CDR3 runs 15 residues.

In DNA, the CDR3 is TGCAGTGCTAGGGGTAGCGGGGTTGAGCAGTTCTTC. This sequence encodes CSARGSGVEQFF. The V call is TRBV20-1, the J call TRBJ2-1; 8 nucleotides line up with TRBD2. Germline V lookup: CDR1 DFQATT, CDR2 SNEGSKA (reference sequence). The CDR3 extends over 12 amino acids. Trimming cost V 3 bases and J 9 bases; bases outside gene matches: 4.

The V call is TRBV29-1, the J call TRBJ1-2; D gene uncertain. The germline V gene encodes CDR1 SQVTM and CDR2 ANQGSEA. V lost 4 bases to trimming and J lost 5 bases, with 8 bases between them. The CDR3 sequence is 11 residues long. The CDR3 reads CSVAGPYGYTF. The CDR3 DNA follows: TGCAGCGTTGCAGGACCGTATGGCTACACCTTC. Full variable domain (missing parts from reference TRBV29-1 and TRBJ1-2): SAVISQKPSRDICQRGTSLTIQCQVDSQVTMMFWYRQQPGQSLTLIATANQGSEATYESGFVIDKFPISRPNLTFSTLTVSNMSPEDSSIYLCSVAGPYGYTFGSGTRLTVV.

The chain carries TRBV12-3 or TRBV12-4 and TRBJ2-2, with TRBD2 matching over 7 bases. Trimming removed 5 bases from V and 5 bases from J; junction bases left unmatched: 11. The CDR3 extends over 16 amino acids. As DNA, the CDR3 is TGTGCCAGCAGTCCACTGGGCGGGAGCGGGACCGGGGAGCTGTTTTTT. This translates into CASSPLGGSGTGELFF.

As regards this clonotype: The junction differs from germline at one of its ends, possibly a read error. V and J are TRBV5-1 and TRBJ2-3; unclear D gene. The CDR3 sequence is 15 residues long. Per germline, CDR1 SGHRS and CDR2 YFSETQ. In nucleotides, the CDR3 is TGCGCCAGCAGCTTGGCTAATCCGGCCACAGATGCGCAGTATTTT. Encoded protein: CASSLANPATDAQYF. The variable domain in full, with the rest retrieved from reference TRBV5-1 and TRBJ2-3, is KAGVTQTPRYLIKTRGQQVTLSCSPISGHRSVSWYQQTPGQGLQFLFEYFSETQRNKGNFPGRFSGRQFSNSRSEMNVSTLELGDSALYLCASSLANPATDAQYFGPGTRLTVL.

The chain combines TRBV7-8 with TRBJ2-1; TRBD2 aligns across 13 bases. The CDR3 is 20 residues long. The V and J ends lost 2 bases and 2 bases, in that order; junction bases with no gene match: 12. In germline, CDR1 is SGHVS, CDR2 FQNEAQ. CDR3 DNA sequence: TGTGCCAGCAGCTTACCCCCTGGGCGGACTAGCGGGAGCACCTACAATGAGCAGTTCTTC. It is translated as CASSLPPGRTSGSTYNEQFF.

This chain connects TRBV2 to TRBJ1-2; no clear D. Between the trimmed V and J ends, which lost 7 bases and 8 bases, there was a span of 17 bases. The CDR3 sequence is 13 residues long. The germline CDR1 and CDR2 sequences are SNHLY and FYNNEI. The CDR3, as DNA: TGTGCCAGCATCCAAACAGTGGCCGGCGGCTACACCTTC. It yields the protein CASIQTVAGGYTF.

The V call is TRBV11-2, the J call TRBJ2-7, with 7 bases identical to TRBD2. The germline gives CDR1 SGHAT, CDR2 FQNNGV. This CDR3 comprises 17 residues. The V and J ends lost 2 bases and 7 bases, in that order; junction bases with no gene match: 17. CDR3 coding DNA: TGTGCCAGCAGCTTAAAAGCGGGGAGTCCCCTCAACAATGAGCAGTACTTC. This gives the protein CASSLKAGSPLNNEQYF.

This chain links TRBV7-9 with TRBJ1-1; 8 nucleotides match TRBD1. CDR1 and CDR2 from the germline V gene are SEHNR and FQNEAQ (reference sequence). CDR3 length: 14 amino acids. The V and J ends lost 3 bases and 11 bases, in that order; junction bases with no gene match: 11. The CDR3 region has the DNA TGTGCCAGCAGCTTCCAAATGATCCGGGACAGGGCTTTCTTT. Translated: CASSFQMIRDRAFF.

CDR3 DNA sequence: TGCGCCAGCAGCTCCTCCGGGACTGCGTCGAGGGAGACCCAGTACTTC. It translates to CASSSSGTASRETQYF. The gene calls are TRBV5-1 and TRBJ2-7; D might be TRBD2 (6 bases). The J call may not be correct, given that the DNA end is closer to TRBJ2-5. This CDR3 comprises 16 residues. Germline V CDR1 and CDR2: SGHRS, YFSETQ.

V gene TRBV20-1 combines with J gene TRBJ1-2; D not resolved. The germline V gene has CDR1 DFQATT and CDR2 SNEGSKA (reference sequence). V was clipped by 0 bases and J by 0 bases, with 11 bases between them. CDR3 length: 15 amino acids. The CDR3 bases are TGCAGTGCTAGAGATCCTACCTTAGCTAACTATGGCTACACCTTC. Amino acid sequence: CSARDPTLANYGYTF.

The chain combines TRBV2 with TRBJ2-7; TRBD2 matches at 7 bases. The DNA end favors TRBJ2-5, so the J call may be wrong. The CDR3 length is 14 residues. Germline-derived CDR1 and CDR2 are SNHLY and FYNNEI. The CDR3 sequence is CASITGPASGTQYF. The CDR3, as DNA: TGTGCCAGCATCACTGGGCCGGCTAGCGGGACCCAGTACTTC.

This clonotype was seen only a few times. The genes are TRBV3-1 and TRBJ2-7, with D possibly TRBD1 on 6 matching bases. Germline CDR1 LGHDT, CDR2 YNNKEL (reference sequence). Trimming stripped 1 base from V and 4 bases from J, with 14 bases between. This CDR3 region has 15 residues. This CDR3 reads CASSQGVQGTYEQYF. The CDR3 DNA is TGTGCCAGCAGCCAAGGTGTACAGGGAACGTACGAGCAGTACTTC.

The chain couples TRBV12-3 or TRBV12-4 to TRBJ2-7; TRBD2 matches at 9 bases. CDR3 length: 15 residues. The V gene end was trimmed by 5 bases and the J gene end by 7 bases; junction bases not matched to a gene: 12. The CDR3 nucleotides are TGTGCCAGCAGTGGAGACAGCGGGAGGTACAATGAGCAGTACTTC. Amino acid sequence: CASSGDSGRYNEQYF.

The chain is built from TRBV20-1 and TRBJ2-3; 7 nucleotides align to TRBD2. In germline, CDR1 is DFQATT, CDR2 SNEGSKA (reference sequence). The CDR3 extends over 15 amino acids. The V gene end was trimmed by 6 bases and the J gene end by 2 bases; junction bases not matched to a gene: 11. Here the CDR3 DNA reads TGCAGTGCGGTGCCTAGCGGCGCATACACAGATACGCAGTATTTT. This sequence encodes CSAVPSGAYTDTQYF.

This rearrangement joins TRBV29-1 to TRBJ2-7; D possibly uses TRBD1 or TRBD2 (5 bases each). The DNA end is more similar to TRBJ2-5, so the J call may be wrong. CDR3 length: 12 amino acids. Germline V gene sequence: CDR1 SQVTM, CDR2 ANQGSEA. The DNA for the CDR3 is TGCAGCGTTGACCTAAGTGGGGGGACCCAGTACTTC. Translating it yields CSVDLSGGTQYF.

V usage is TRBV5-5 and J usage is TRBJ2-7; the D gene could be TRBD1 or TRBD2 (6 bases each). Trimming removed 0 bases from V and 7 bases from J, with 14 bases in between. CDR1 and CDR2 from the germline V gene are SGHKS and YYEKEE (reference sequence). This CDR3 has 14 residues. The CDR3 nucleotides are TGTGCCAGCAGCTTGGGACCGGGGGCGGGAGAGCAGTACTTC. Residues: CASSLGPGAGEQYF.

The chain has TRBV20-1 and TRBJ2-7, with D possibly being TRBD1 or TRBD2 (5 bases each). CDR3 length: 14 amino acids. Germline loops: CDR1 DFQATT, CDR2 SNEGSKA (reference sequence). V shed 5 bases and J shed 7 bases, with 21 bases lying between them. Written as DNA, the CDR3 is TGCAGTGCTGTAACTACACCGAGGGACGATGAGCAGTACTTC. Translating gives CSAVTTPRDDEQYF.